The rows below give T cell receptor beta chains drawn from one sample of a study of blood T cell repertoires in COVID-19. TCRdb keeps only in-frame clones here, not all; method: immunoSEQ multiplex PCR. The sample records about 120,000 clones, over 65% being singletons. Sequences were obtained from peripheral blood. The receptors were gathered from a woman in her 70s with acute or convalescent COVID-19. Both conserved end residues are part of each CDR3. Fields, in order: V gene, D gene, J gene, clone size, CDR3 DNA, CDR3 protein. The D gene is left open where the match is weak. Clone size is given for some rows only: seen once, a few or many times, or a class if the clone is expanded.

v_call: TRBV10-2
d_call: TRBD2
j_call: TRBJ2-3
clone_size: .
cdr3_nt: TGCGCCAGCAGCGGGACTAGCGGGGCCACAGATACGCAGTATTTT
cdr3_aa: CASSGTSGATDTQYF

v_call: TRBV11-2
d_call: TRBD1
j_call: TRBJ1-2
clone_size: .
cdr3_nt: TGTGCCAGCAGCTTAGGGACAGGTACTTTTAGCTACACCTTC
cdr3_aa: CASSLGTGTFSYTF

v_call: TRBV6-2/TRBV6-3
d_call: .
j_call: TRBJ1-1
clone_size: .
cdr3_nt: TGTGCCAGCAGCACTACCTTGAACACTGAAGCTTTCTTT
cdr3_aa: CASSTTLNTEAFF

v_call: TRBV3-1/TRBV3-2
d_call: TRBD1
j_call: TRBJ1-2
clone_size: once
cdr3_nt: TGTGCCAGCAGCCCACAGGGGTTTGGTGATGGCTACACCTTC
cdr3_aa: CASSPQGFGDGYTF

v_call: TRBV4-3
d_call: .
j_call: TRBJ2-5
clone_size: once
cdr3_nt: TGCGCCAGCCCTTCTCCGTTCGAAGCTCGGGAGACCCAGTACTTC
cdr3_aa: CASPSPFEARETQYF

v_call: TRBV6-5
d_call: .
j_call: TRBJ1-2
clone_size: .
cdr3_nt: TGTGCCAGCAGTTACAAGACAGTATTCTATGGCTACACCTTC
cdr3_aa: CASSYKTVFYGYTF

v_call: TRBV6-5
d_call: TRBD1
j_call: TRBJ1-2
clone_size: .
cdr3_nt: TGTGCCAGCAGTTACGACAGGGGACCGCGTGGCTACACCTTC
cdr3_aa: CASSYDRGPRGYTF

v_call: TRBV4-3
d_call: TRBD1
j_call: TRBJ2-1
clone_size: .
cdr3_nt: TGCGCCAGCAGCCAAGGTTACAGGGGATCATTTAATGAGCAGTTCTTC
cdr3_aa: CASSQGYRGSFNEQFF

v_call: TRBV12-3/TRBV12-4
d_call: TRBD1
j_call: TRBJ1-4
clone_size: .
cdr3_nt: TGTGCCAGCAGCCCGACAGGGCTAGGAAAACTGTTTTTT
cdr3_aa: CASSPTGLGKLFF

v_call: TRBV4-1
d_call: .
j_call: TRBJ1-3
clone_size: .
cdr3_nt: TGCGCCAGCAGCCAAGATGAGAGAGCCGGCTCTGGAAACACCATATATTTT
cdr3_aa: CASSQDERAGSGNTIYF

v_call: TRBV27
d_call: .
j_call: TRBJ1-5
clone_size: .
cdr3_nt: TGTGCCAGCAAGAGGGGCAATCAGCCCCAGCATTTT
cdr3_aa: CASKRGNQPQHF

v_call: TRBV7-2
d_call: TRBD1
j_call: TRBJ1-5
clone_size: .
cdr3_nt: TGTGCCAGCAGCTTACGGGGGACAGGAACGAGGATCGGCAATCAGCCCCAGCATTTT
cdr3_aa: CASSLRGTGTRIGNQPQHF

v_call: TRBV4-1
d_call: .
j_call: TRBJ1-2
clone_size: .
cdr3_nt: TGCGCCAGCAGCCAAGAAATCACGGGGTATGGCTACACCTTC
cdr3_aa: CASSQEITGYGYTF

v_call: TRBV9
d_call: .
j_call: TRBJ1-1
clone_size: .
cdr3_nt: TGTGCCAGCAGCGTAGCAGGGCGGAGCACTGAAGCTTTCTTT
cdr3_aa: CASSVAGRSTEAFF

v_call: TRBV18
d_call: .
j_call: TRBJ1-2
clone_size: .
cdr3_nt: TGTGCCAGCTCACCACAGCTGTATGGCTACACCTTC
cdr3_aa: CASSPQLYGYTF

v_call: TRBV11-2
d_call: .
j_call: TRBJ1-1
clone_size: .
cdr3_nt: TGTGCCAGCATCTCTCAGGGCACTGAAGCTTTCTTT
cdr3_aa: CASISQGTEAFF

v_call: TRBV5-4
d_call: .
j_call: TRBJ1-2
clone_size: few
cdr3_nt: TGTGCCAGCAGCTTGGCAGGATCCAATTGGGGCTACACCTTC
cdr3_aa: CASSLAGSNWGYTF

v_call: TRBV15
d_call: TRBD1
j_call: TRBJ1-6
clone_size: .
cdr3_nt: TGTGCCACCAGCAGAGATAGGACAGGCCGGGATTCACCCCTCCACTTT
cdr3_aa: CATSRDRTGRDSPLHF

v_call: TRBV6-6
d_call: .
j_call: TRBJ1-2
clone_size: .
cdr3_nt: TGTGCCAGCAGACTAGAGACCGAAGGCGGCTACACCTTC
cdr3_aa: CASRLETEGGYTF

v_call: TRBV10-3
d_call: .
j_call: TRBJ1-2
clone_size: .
cdr3_nt: TGTGCCATCAGTGAGGAGACAGCCTATGGCTACACCTTC
cdr3_aa: CAISEETAYGYTF

v_call: TRBV7-9
d_call: .
j_call: TRBJ1-2
clone_size: .
cdr3_nt: TGTGCCAGCGAATTTTTGGACCCAAGCGGGGGCTACACCTTC
cdr3_aa: CASEFLDPSGGYTF

v_call: TRBV11-2
d_call: .
j_call: TRBJ1-2
clone_size: .
cdr3_nt: TGTGCCAGCAGCTACAGGCCTCGGGCTAACTATGGCTACACCTTC
cdr3_aa: CASSYRPRANYGYTF

v_call: TRBV21-1
d_call: .
j_call: TRBJ2-5
clone_size: .
cdr3_nt: TGTGCCGGCCGACAGGGGGACTCGGCGGAGACCCAGTACTTC
cdr3_aa: CAGRQGDSAETQYF

v_call: TRBV11-3
d_call: TRBD1
j_call: TRBJ1-2
clone_size: .
cdr3_nt: TGTGCCAGCAGCTCGTGGACAGGGAGTAACTATGGCTACACCTTC
cdr3_aa: CASSSWTGSNYGYTF

v_call: TRBV19
d_call: TRBD2
j_call: TRBJ2-5
clone_size: once
cdr3_nt: TGTGCCGCCTCGGGACTAGCGGGAGAGACCCAGTACTTC
cdr3_aa: CAASGLAGETQYF

v_call: TRBV6-5
d_call: .
j_call: TRBJ1-2
clone_size: .
cdr3_nt: TGTGCCAGCAGTTACACAGGGCGATTAAACTATGGCTACACCTTC
cdr3_aa: CASSYTGRLNYGYTF

v_call: TRBV19
d_call: TRBD1
j_call: TRBJ1-2
clone_size: .
cdr3_nt: TGTGCCAGTATCTCGAACACTAACAGGGGGCTATATGGCTACACCTTC
cdr3_aa: CASISNTNRGLYGYTF

v_call: TRBV6-5
d_call: .
j_call: TRBJ2-7
clone_size: .
cdr3_nt: TGTGCCAGCAAAGAAGACACATTAAGCGAGCAGTACTTC
cdr3_aa: CASKEDTLSEQYF

v_call: TRBV19
d_call: .
j_call: TRBJ1-1
clone_size: .
cdr3_nt: TGTGCCAGTAGTGTGGGGGCGAATACTGAAGCTTTCTTT
cdr3_aa: CASSVGANTEAFF

v_call: TRBV7-8
d_call: TRBD1
j_call: TRBJ1-1
clone_size: .
cdr3_nt: TGTGCCAGCAGAGGGGGACAGGGCACTGAAGCTTTCTTT
cdr3_aa: CASRGGQGTEAFF

v_call: TRBV4-3
d_call: TRBD1
j_call: TRBJ1-6
clone_size: .
cdr3_nt: TGCGCCAGCCGACAGGGCTATAATTCACCCCTCCACTTT
cdr3_aa: CASRQGYNSPLHF

v_call: TRBV6-5
d_call: .
j_call: TRBJ1-1
clone_size: few
cdr3_nt: TGTGCCAGCAGCCAGGGGAACACTGAAGCTTTCTTT
cdr3_aa: CASSQGNTEAFF

v_call: TRBV2
d_call: .
j_call: TRBJ1-1
clone_size: .
cdr3_nt: TGTGCCAGCAGGGTGGGAGCAGGTCGTATGAACACTGAAGCTTTCTTT
cdr3_aa: CASRVGAGRMNTEAFF

v_call: TRBV11-2
d_call: TRBD1
j_call: TRBJ2-1
clone_size: few
cdr3_nt: TGTGCCAGCAGCCCCGGACAGGCCGTTATCAATGAGCAGTTCTTC
cdr3_aa: CASSPGQAVINEQFF

v_call: TRBV5-6
d_call: .
j_call: TRBJ1-2
clone_size: once
cdr3_nt: TGTGCCAGCAGCTTGTTATCGGGCGGGGTGCGCTATGGCTACACCTTC
cdr3_aa: CASSLLSGGVRYGYTF

v_call: TRBV4-3
d_call: .
j_call: TRBJ1-1
clone_size: .
cdr3_nt: TGCGCCAGCAGCCAAGACCCACAGGTGAACACTGAAGCTTTCTTT
cdr3_aa: CASSQDPQVNTEAFF

v_call: TRBV19
d_call: .
j_call: TRBJ2-5
clone_size: .
cdr3_nt: TGTGCCAGTAGTATGCGGCACCGGGAGACCCAGTACTTC
cdr3_aa: CASSMRHRETQYF

v_call: TRBV5-1
d_call: .
j_call: TRBJ2-3
clone_size: few
cdr3_nt: TGCGCCAGCAGGGGGACTCGCACAGATACGCAGTATTTT
cdr3_aa: CASRGTRTDTQYF

v_call: TRBV6-2/TRBV6-3
d_call: .
j_call: TRBJ1-2
clone_size: .
cdr3_nt: TGTGCCAGCAGTTACTCGATCGGTTCTAACTATGGCTACACCTTC
cdr3_aa: CASSYSIGSNYGYTF

v_call: TRBV19
d_call: TRBD1
j_call: TRBJ1-6
clone_size: .
cdr3_nt: TGTGCCAGTACCCCGGACAGGGACACCTATAATTCACCCCTCCACTTT
cdr3_aa: CASTPDRDTYNSPLHF

v_call: TRBV2
d_call: .
j_call: TRBJ1-2
clone_size: few
cdr3_nt: TGTGCCAGCAGTCCCGACAGGTATAGGAACTATGGCTACACCTTC
cdr3_aa: CASSPDRYRNYGYTF

v_call: TRBV7-8
d_call: .
j_call: TRBJ1-5
clone_size: .
cdr3_nt: TGTGCCAGCAGCCTCAGACGGGATCAGCCCCAGCATTTT
cdr3_aa: CASSLRRDQPQHF

v_call: TRBV10-3
d_call: .
j_call: TRBJ1-1
clone_size: .
cdr3_nt: TGTGCCATCACCATGACAGCAAACACTGAAGCTTTCTTT
cdr3_aa: CAITMTANTEAFF

v_call: TRBV5-6
d_call: TRBD1
j_call: TRBJ2-7
clone_size: few
cdr3_nt: TGTGCCAGCAGCGCGCCCGGGACAGGGCATCACGAGCAGTACTTC
cdr3_aa: CASSAPGTGHHEQYF

v_call: TRBV5-1
d_call: .
j_call: TRBJ1-1
clone_size: .
cdr3_nt: TGCGCCAGCAGCTTGGCCGGAGGGGACACTGAAGCTTTCTTT
cdr3_aa: CASSLAGGDTEAFF

v_call: TRBV9
d_call: TRBD1
j_call: TRBJ1-5
clone_size: .
cdr3_nt: TGTGCCAGCAGTAACCGTATCGGACAGGAATATCAGCCCCAGCATTTT
cdr3_aa: CASSNRIGQEYQPQHF

v_call: TRBV5-4
d_call: TRBD2
j_call: TRBJ2-3
clone_size: .
cdr3_nt: TGTGCCAGCAGCCCTGGGACTAGCGGGAGCACAGATACGCAGTATTTT
cdr3_aa: CASSPGTSGSTDTQYF

v_call: TRBV7-2
d_call: .
j_call: TRBJ2-2
clone_size: .
cdr3_nt: TGTGCCACGCCTAAGTCTAGGGGGATGAACACCGGGGAGCTGTTTTTT
cdr3_aa: CATPKSRGMNTGELFF

v_call: TRBV25-1
d_call: .
j_call: TRBJ2-1
clone_size: .
cdr3_nt: TGTGCCAGCAGGGGAGTGCACCGGGCTCACAATGAGCAGTTCTTC
cdr3_aa: CASRGVHRAHNEQFF

v_call: TRBV3-1/TRBV3-2
d_call: .
j_call: TRBJ1-4
clone_size: few
cdr3_nt: TGTGCCAGCAGGGCCGGGCGGGCTGAAAAACTGTTTTTT
cdr3_aa: CASRAGRAEKLFF

v_call: TRBV7-8
d_call: .
j_call: TRBJ2-5
clone_size: .
cdr3_nt: TGTGCCAGCAGCTCAGACAGGCAAGAGACCCAGTACTTC
cdr3_aa: CASSSDRQETQYF

v_call: TRBV29-1
d_call: TRBD1
j_call: TRBJ2-1
clone_size: .
cdr3_nt: TGCAGCGGGACAGGGGCGGCCTACAATGAGCAGTTCTTC
cdr3_aa: CSGTGAAYNEQFF